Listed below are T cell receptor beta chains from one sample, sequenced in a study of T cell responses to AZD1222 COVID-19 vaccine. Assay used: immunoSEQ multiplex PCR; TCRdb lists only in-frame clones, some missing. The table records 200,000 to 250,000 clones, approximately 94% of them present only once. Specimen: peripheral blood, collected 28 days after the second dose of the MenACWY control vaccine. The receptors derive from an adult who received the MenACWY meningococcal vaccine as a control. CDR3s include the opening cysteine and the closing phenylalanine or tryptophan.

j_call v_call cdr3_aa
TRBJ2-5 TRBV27 CASSPDLTKMETQYF
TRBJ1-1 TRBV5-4 CASSPGQRGTEAFF
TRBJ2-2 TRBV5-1 CASSLAVDSGELFF
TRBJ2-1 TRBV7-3 CASSLTTGHNEQFF
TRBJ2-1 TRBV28 CASSLPHEQFF
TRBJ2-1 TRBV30 CAWSENLYNEQFF
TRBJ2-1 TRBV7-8 CASSLGRTRLAILNEQFF
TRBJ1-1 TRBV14 CASSQMTNTEAFF
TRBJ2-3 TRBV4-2 CASSQESSGNRDTQYF
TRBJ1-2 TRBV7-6 CASSFRGGYTF
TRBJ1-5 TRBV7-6 CASSLGSGRNQPQHF